The clone carrying this TCR beta chain was picked up a small number of times. The sample originates from a study of blood T cells in healthy people across ages. Through a sample-barcoded 5' primer and a J-beta primer mix, a second PCR was run for 7 to 11 cycles. Using its own MiXCR run on the 5' RACE reads, TCRdb lists one record per CDR3 protein. This repertoire shows 1.4 million or so distinct CDR3 sequences, less than 45% found once; its top ten account for approximately 4.1%. Per the germline V gene, CDR1 is DFQATT and CDR2 is SNEGSKA (reference sequence). The CDR3 spans 14 residues. The chain recombines TRBV20-1 with TRBJ2-5; 7 bases are shared with TRBD1. Judging by the DNA end, TRBJ2-7 fits better; the J call may be wrong. The clonotype was recovered from a woman aged 18 to 35 in good health. Sequencing was performed on blood. CDR3 sequence (DNA): TGCAGTGCTAGAGCTAGGACAGGAACCTCCGAGCAGTACTTC. Translation: CSARARTGTSEQYF.